This T cell receptor beta chain was captured in a study of lymphopenia after photon versus proton radiotherapy (dated by TCRdb to the late 2010s). Regarding the study in general: The study compared the immunological effects of photon versus proton radiation therapy in patients with gastrointestinal tumors who developed high-grade lymphopenia. The cohort included around 22 patients with gastrointestinal tumors who developed lymphopenia after receiving either photon or proton therapy. The goal of the study was to describe how the two radiation modalities differ in their effects on the immune system. The paper as a whole reports these results and caveats: Across the cohort, among patients who died, a greater drop in TCR diversity after the nadir was inversely correlated with overall survival time. Relative stability during treatment was observed in proton-treated patients, whereas loss of naive T cells and TCR diversity and gain of effector/memory populations were observed in photon-treated patients. After the lymphocyte count nadir, photon-treated repertoires showed oligoclonal expansion, especially of CD8+ Temra cells, which drove the drop in diversity. The survival association was assessed only in patients who died, and better survival with proton therapy was presented by the authors as a possibility rather than a demonstrated result.

V was cut back by 1 base and J by 4 bases, leaving a gap of 8 bases between them. As encoded in the germline V gene (reference sequence), CDR1 is LNHNV while CDR2 is YYDKDF. Taken from cysteine to phenylalanine, the CDR3 has 14 residues. Left in the record is the CDR3 DNA by itself, 42 bases read in frame from the first base. A word on this clone: Its antigen remains unidentified. The sample holds no much larger clone one base away, and base qualities are not on file.

The receptor library was made with the immunoSEQ multiplex PCR assay. Alongside multiparametric flow cytometry, deep sequencing of rearranged TCR beta loci was used to profile the T cell repertoires. The table comes from immuneACCESS by way of TCRdb, which keeps in-frame sequences with V and J called. Part of the clones is missing from these tables; in studies checked, under half for an unresolved V gene and the rest for unknown reasons. The sample data list approximately 70,000 clones, and 87% of these were observed just once. The ten biggest clones cover 9.5% to 15% of the sample. Recombination connected TRBV15 to TRBJ1-5; confidence is insufficient to name the D gene. The sequence was collected from an elderly man with esophageal cancer. The sequenced sample was peripheral blood, obtained from a patient treated with proton-based radiotherapy. CDR3 region: CATSRVRGNQPQHF. The base sequence is TGTGCCACCAGCAGAGTCCGAGGTAATCAGCCCCAGCATTTT.